Below, 30 T cell receptor beta chains from the same sample are listed, as sequenced in a study of early T cells in non-severe SARS-CoV-2 infection. TCRdb independently ran MiXCR on the 5' RACE reads; one entry per CDR3 protein. The sample includes some 91,000 distinct CDR3 sequences, 9.5% to 12% of them seen just once. The sequencing used whole blood, collected at baseline. The receptors stem from an adult who was a healthcare worker with PCR-confirmed SARS-CoV-2 infection or an uninfected control (not recorded which).

This clonotype was seen many times. This chain joins TRBV20-1 and TRBJ2-6; no clear D gene. The V end was cut by 5 bases, the J end by 0 bases, with 8 bases between. Germline V gene lookup returns CDR1 DFQATT and CDR2 SNEGSKA (reference sequence). There are 14 residues in the CDR3. The CDR3 loop reads CSAVKSSGANVLTF. The DNA of the CDR3 is TGCAGTGCTGTTAAAAGCTCTGGGGCCAACGTCCTGACTTTC.

The chain has TRBV12-3 or TRBV12-4 and TRBJ2-7, with D perhaps given as TRBD1 or TRBD2 (6 bases each). CDR3 length equals 14 residues. V lost 7 bases and J 2 bases, leaving 15 bases between the germline ends. CDR3 amino acids: CASTRRGVTYEQYF. As DNA, the CDR3 is TGTGCCAGCACCCGGAGGGGGGTCACCTACGAGCAGTACTTC.

In its sample, this clonotype was seen a few times. The V and J genes are TRBV20-1 and TRBJ2-7; 7 bases map to TRBD2. Germline V gene sequence: CDR1 DFQATT, CDR2 SNEGSKA (reference sequence). This CDR3 has 15 amino acids. Trimming removed 0 bases from V and 2 bases from J; junction bases left unmatched: 7. Written as DNA, the CDR3 is TGCAGTGCTAGAGAGCCGATAGCGGGTGCCTACGAGCAGTACTTC. Translating gives CSAREPIAGAYEQYF.

The chain carries TRBV11-3 and TRBJ2-1; 9 nucleotides match TRBD2. There are 17 residues in the CDR3. Trimming cost V 5 bases and J 1 base; bases outside gene matches: 9. The germline CDR1 and CDR2 sequences are SGHNT and YENEEA. CDR3 sequence (DNA): TGTGCCAGCAGCCAATTTAGCGGGGGACAATCCTACAATGAGCAGTTCTTC. Translating it yields CASSQFSGGQSYNEQFF.

The table lists this clonotype with a few counts. The genes are TRBV5-4 and TRBJ2-5; D remains unclear. V was pared by 0 bases and J by 5 bases, with 11 bases between. Germline V gives CDR1 SGHNT, CDR2 YYREEE (reference sequence). CDR3 length: 14 amino acids. CDR3 region: CASSLGSLWETQYF. DNA of the CDR3: TGTGCCAGCAGCTTGGGCTCCCTTTGGGAGACCCAGTACTTC.

Many counts were recorded for this clonotype. The chain joins TRBV20-1 to TRBJ2-3; D gene unclear. The CDR3 covers 15 residues. Trimming pared 0 bases from V and 2 bases from J, leaving 12 bases between. Per the germline V gene, CDR1 is DFQATT and CDR2 is SNEGSKA (reference sequence). The CDR3, as DNA: TGCAGTGCTAGAGAGACCCGGCCCTCCACAGATACGCAGTATTTT. It yields the protein CSARETRPSTDTQYF.

The chain uses TRBV29-1 and TRBJ1-2; TRBD1 is a possible D gene (5 bases). Germline CDR1 is SQVTM and CDR2 is ANQGSEA. V gave up 6 bases and J gave up 2 bases, with 10 bases separating them. This CDR3 has 12 amino acids. The CDR3, as DNA: TGCAGCGTCGTACAGGAGAACTATGGCTACACCTTC. It is translated as CSVVQENYGYTF.

This clonotype was detected ten times or more. The J gene is TRBJ2-2, the V gene TRBV11-3; D unclear. CDR1 is SGHNT, CDR2 YENEEA, per germline. V was pared by 8 bases and J by 10 bases, with 20 bases between. The CDR3 length is 14 residues. CDR3 sequence reads: CASSYGQAPEELFF. The CDR3 DNA sequence: TGTGCCAGCTCCTACGGGCAGGCGCCGGAGGAGCTGTTTTTT.

Only a few counts were recorded for this clonotype. This chain connects TRBV4-1 to TRBJ2-1; perhaps TRBD1 as D (5 bases). In germline, CDR1 is MGHRA, CDR2 YSYEKL. V was cut by 1 base and J by 4 bases, with 14 bases left in between. There are 16 residues in the CDR3. CDR3 sequence reads: CASSQVSVGQYNEQFF. The DNA of the CDR3 is TGCGCCAGCAGCCAAGTGAGCGTCGGACAATACAATGAGCAGTTCTTC.

The chain joins TRBV19 to TRBJ2-1, with 10 bases lining up with TRBD1. CDR3 length: 13 amino acids. V shed 6 bases and J 9 bases; nucleotides not matched to a gene: 5. Germline assignment: CDR1 LNHDA and CDR2 SQIVND (reference sequence). The CDR3: CASSRDRGTEQFF. CDR3 DNA sequence: TGTGCCAGTAGCCGGGACAGGGGAACTGAGCAGTTCTTC.

This clonotype was counted ten times or more. The rearrangement uses TRBV7-8 and TRBJ2-4; D not resolved. Germline assignment: CDR1 SGHVS and CDR2 FQNEAQ. The CDR3 sequence is 14 residues long. The V gene lost 3 bases and the J gene lost 4 bases, with 10 bases spanning the gap. The DNA for the CDR3 is TGTGCCAGCAGCTTGCAGCAAACGAAAAACATTCAGTACTTC. It codes for CASSLQQTKNIQYF.

J is TRBJ2-5 and V is TRBV5-4; 8 positions agree with TRBD1. The J segment lost 3 bases and the V segment lost 3 bases, leaving 13 bases of the junction unmatched. Germline V gene data show CDR1 as SGHNT and CDR2 as YYREEE (reference sequence). This CDR3 has 17 residues. The CDR3 reads CASSSNGQGRFKETQYF. The CDR3, as DNA: TGTGCCAGCAGCTCGAATGGACAGGGACGATTCAAAGAGACCCAGTACTTC.

This clonotype has only one observation. This chain links TRBV6-5 with TRBJ2-7, with D perhaps TRBD1 (6 bases). The V and J ends lost 4 bases and 7 bases respectively, with 14 bases between them. CDR3 size: 13 residues. Germline V gene data show CDR1 as MNHEY and CDR2 as SVGAGI. The CDR3 sequence: CASSSTGTGEQYF. CDR3 coding DNA: TGTGCCAGCAGTTCGACAGGTACGGGGGAGCAGTACTTC.

This clonotype was seen more than once but under ten times. This chain joins TRBV12-3 or TRBV12-4 and TRBJ1-1; no firm D call. V was clipped by 3 bases and J by 1 base, with 6 bases between them. The CDR3 consists of 13 residues. CDR3 amino acids: CASSFNPNTEAFF. The CDR3 DNA reads as TGTGCCAGCAGTTTTAACCCGAACACTGAAGCTTTCTTT.

This chain joins TRBV27 and TRBJ1-2; no clear D. CDR3 size: 15 residues. CDR1 is MNHEY and CDR2 is SMNVEV in the germline V gene (reference sequence). V lost 5 bases to trimming and J lost 0 bases, with 13 bases between them. For the CDR3, the DNA is TGTGCCAGCAGTCCCCTTATAAACCCTAACTATGGCTACACCTTC. Translated, it gives CASSPLINPNYGYTF.

V is TRBV9 and J is TRBJ2-3; D is unclear. The CDR3 covers 16 residues. Trimming shortened V by 3 bases and J by 3 bases, and 17 bases separated the two germline ends. Germline CDR1 is SGDLS and CDR2 is YYNGEE. CDR3 sequence reads: CASSALSRGRTDTQYF. CDR3 DNA: TGTGCCAGCAGCGCCCTTAGTCGTGGTCGGACAGATACGCAGTATTTT.

This clonotype has only a few counts. V and J are TRBV28 and TRBJ2-5; 7 bases are shared with TRBD1. The germline CDR1 and CDR2 sequences are MDHEN and SYDVKM. V shed 5 bases, J shed 2 bases, and the junction held 5 bases outside the gene matches. The CDR3 length is 14 residues. This chain's CDR3 is CASSHRDRQETQYF. The DNA of the CDR3 is TGTGCCAGCAGTCACCGGGACAGACAAGAGACCCAGTACTTC.

At least ten counts were recorded for this clonotype. This chain joins TRBV3-1 and TRBJ2-3; tentative D call: TRBD2 (5 bases). The V end was cut by 1 base, the J end by 2 bases, with 7 bases between. CDR3 length equals 14 residues. Germline loops: CDR1 LGHDT, CDR2 YNNKEL (reference sequence). DNA of the CDR3: TGTGCCAGCAGCCAAGGAGGGTTCACAGATACGCAGTATTTT. It translates to CASSQGGFTDTQYF.

This clonotype was found a few times. The J gene is TRBJ2-3, the V gene TRBV2; D is ambiguous. Trimming cost V 3 bases and J 7 bases, with 8 bases left between them. Germline V gene sequence: CDR1 SNHLY, CDR2 FYNNEI. This CDR3 is built from 12 residues. CDR3 sequence reads: CASSDYFNTQYF. DNA of the CDR3: TGTGCCAGCAGTGATTATTTTAATACGCAGTATTTT.

This chain links TRBV24-1 with TRBJ1-2; D gene ambiguous. Germline CDR1 KGHDR, CDR2 SFDVKD. The V end was cut by 4 bases, the J end by 0 bases, with 14 bases between. This CDR3 has 16 residues. CDR3 DNA: TGTGCCACCAGTGACGCGGAGACGGCAGCTAACTATGGCTACACCTTC. This encodes CATSDAETAANYGYTF.

The chain uses TRBV6-5 and TRBJ2-3, with D possibly called TRBD1 or TRBD2 (5 bases each). The CDR3 sequence is 16 residues long. Per germline, CDR1 MNHEY and CDR2 SVGAGI. Deletions cut 6 bases from V and 0 bases from J, with 16 bases between. This CDR3 is CASRDDGDPSTDTQYF. The CDR3 nucleotides are TGTGCCAGCAGGGACGATGGGGACCCTAGCACAGATACGCAGTATTTT.

This clonotype has more than one count but fewer than ten. V and J are TRBV19 and TRBJ2-1; TRBD1 matches 7 bases. The germline CDR1 and CDR2 sequences are LNHDA and SQIVND (reference sequence). Unmatched junction bases numbered 14, after V lost 7 bases and J lost 8 bases. The CDR3 has 15 amino acids. CDR3 in amino acids: CASKDQGVSNYEQFF. The CDR3 DNA follows: TGTGCCAGTAAGGACCAGGGGGTTTCCAATTATGAGCAGTTCTTC.

This chain connects TRBV29-1 to TRBJ2-1, with TRBD2 identical over 9 bases. The J segment lost 6 bases and the V segment lost 7 bases, leaving 10 bases of the junction unmatched. CDR3 length equals 14 residues. The V gene's germline CDR1 is SQVTM and CDR2 ANQGSEA. CDR3 sequence reads: CSADRLAGPNEQFF. DNA for the CDR3: TGCAGCGCGGATCGGCTAGCGGGACCCAATGAGCAGTTCTTC.

This clonotype was seen ten or more times. The chain employs TRBV2 and TRBJ1-6; TRBD1 matches 7 bases. This CDR3 region has 15 residues. V lost 6 bases to trimming and J lost 7 bases; unmatched junction nucleotides: 9. Germline V gene sequence: CDR1 SNHLY, CDR2 FYNNEI. The CDR3 loop is CASRTSTGYNSPLHF. In DNA, the CDR3 is TGTGCCAGCAGGACCTCGACAGGGTACAATTCACCCCTCCACTTT.

This chain links TRBV21-1 with TRBJ1-5. TRBV21-1 is a pseudogene segment. The length of the CDR3 is 18 residues. CDR3 coding DNA: TGTGCCAGCATCCTGCATAGGGCAGCGGTCTTTCGGGATCAGCCCCAGCATTTT. It yields the protein CASILHRAAVFRDQPQHF.

There are many counts of this clonotype. The chain employs TRBV5-4 and TRBJ2-5; a weak D match, TRBD1 (7 bases). CDR1 is SGHNT, CDR2 YYREEE, per germline (reference sequence). The V gene lost 4 bases and the J gene lost 1 base, with 11 bases spanning the gap. This CDR3 is 14 amino acids long. The DNA of the CDR3 is TGTGCCAGCAGCGGAGGGACAGTCCAAGAGACCCAGTACTTC. It yields the protein CASSGGTVQETQYF.

The V gene is TRBV18, the J gene TRBJ2-2; the D is unclear. The germline V gene encodes CDR1 KGHSH and CDR2 LQKENI. V lost 1 base and J lost 4, with 10 bases in between. The CDR3 spans 15 residues. CDR3 sequence (DNA): TGTGCCAGCTCACCACAAGCAGTGGGCACCGGGGAGCTGTTTTTT. Its translation is CASSPQAVGTGELFF.

The V gene is TRBV7-9, the J gene TRBJ1-3; D call uncertain. Germline CDR1 and CDR2: SEHNR and FQNEAQ (reference sequence). Trimming stripped 5 bases from V and 3 bases from J, with 11 bases between. This CDR3 region has 14 residues. Here the CDR3 reads CASSPAFDGNTIYF. CDR3 nucleotides: TGTGCCAGCAGCCCGGCTTTTGATGGAAACACCATATATTTT. Drawing the rest from reference TRBV7-9 and TRBJ1-3, the complete variable domain is DTGVSQNPRHKITKRGQNVTFRCDPISEHNRLYWYRQTLGQGPEFLTYFQNEAQLEKSRLLSDRFSAERPKGSFSTLEIQRTEQGDSAMYLCASSPAFDGNTIYFGEGSWLTVV.

This clonotype has at least ten counts. This chain connects TRBV27 to TRBJ1-5; D is perhaps TRBD1 (5 bases). CDR1 MNHEY and CDR2 SMNVEV come from the germline V gene (reference sequence). Trimming removed 3 bases from V and 6 bases from J, with 12 bases in between. The length of the CDR3 is 14 residues. CDR3 in DNA: TGTGCCAGCAGTTTCGGAAGGGGTGGTCAGCCCCAGCATTTT. Translated: CASSFGRGGQPQHF.

In this sample, this clonotype turned up many times. The CDR3 is CSARDDPEQYF. DNA of the CDR3: TGCAGTGCTAGAGATGACCCCGAGCAGTACTTC. The chain joins TRBV20-1 to TRBJ2-7; D remains ambiguous. CDR1 and CDR2 from the germline V gene are DFQATT and SNEGSKA (reference sequence). Trimming left V 0 bases short and J 6 bases short, with 6 bases between. This CDR3 is built from 11 residues.